This TCR beta chain originates from a study of blood T cell repertoires in COVID-19. Overall study context: The cDNA or gDNA used as material had been derived from T cells, B-cell-depleted T cells, or PBMCs.

Trimming stripped 0 bases from V and 3 bases from J, with 3 bases between. CDR1 GTSNPN and CDR2 SVGIG come from the germline V gene (reference sequence). This CDR3 is 11 amino acids long. TCRdb keeps only in-frame clones here, not all; method: immunoSEQ multiplex PCR. Of 450,000 to 500,000 clones in the sample, over 75% are singletons; the top ten hold roughly 3.1%. The chain employs TRBV30 and TRBJ2-7; D not certain. The sequence derives from a human donor in a cohort sampled during active COVID-19. The specimen was peripheral blood. The CDR3: CAWSVRYEQYF. For the CDR3, the DNA is TGTGCCTGGAGTGTGCGCTACGAGCAGTACTTC.